This section outlines one TCR beta chain sequence together with its context. The target antigen is unknown. Treatment here: approximately 9-day PBMC culture with coronavirus spike peptide pools or control peptides (ViraFEST assay). Scientists ran DNA taken from cultured CD4+ T cells through the Oncomine TCR Beta short-read assay for sequencing. TCRdb independently ran MiXCR on the PCR reads; one entry per CDR3 protein. The table shows some 20,000 distinct CDR3 sequences, with 55% occurring only once. This sample stems from a study of vaccination and CD4 T cells after COVID-19. The overall study: The post-COVID sampling time was a median roughly 99 days after diagnosis, ranging from 35 to 161. Overlapping spike pools from SARS-CoV-2 and HCoV-NL63, HCoV-OC43 and HCoV-229E served as culture stimuli. The study's findings and limits: Median counts of SARS-CoV-2-reactive clonotypes increased from roughly 21 to 40; this difference was not significant.

The CDR3 has 16 residues. V lost 4 bases, J lost 2 bases, and 11 bases stayed unmatched. From germline, CDR1 is DFQATT and CDR2 SNEGSKA (reference sequence). The chain uses TRBV20-1 and TRBJ2-5, with 9 bases fitting TRBD2. The source material was CD4+ T cells from blood, cultured in vitro. This sequence was found in a human donor who had recovered from COVID-19. The CDR3 DNA follows: TGCAGTGCTAATGCGGGGGGGCTGGGGTTGCAAGAGACCCAGTACTTC. Translating gives CSANAGGLGLQETQYF.